The 10 T cell receptor beta chains in this list originate from one sample, sequenced in a study of blood T cell repertoires in COVID-19. Profiling relied on immunoSEQ multiplex PCR, and the TCRdb table lists in-frame clones only, not all of them. The data show some 87,000 clones, under 80% seen once. The specimen sequenced was peripheral blood. The receptors were gathered from a woman of 80 years or more with active or convalescent COVID-19.

V is TRBV3-1 (or the pseudogene TRBV3-2) and J is TRBJ1-6, with D maybe TRBD1 (5 bases). With 8 bases removed from V and 9 bases from J, the gap between germline ends came to 20 bases. Germline V gene sequence: CDR1 LGHDT, CDR2 YNNKEL (reference sequence). This CDR3 has 15 residues. The CDR3 region has the DNA TGTGCCAGCGCCCCAACGGGGGAACGGAGTTCACCCCTCCACTTT. Its protein is CASAPTGERSSPLHF.

This clone was found once. V usage is TRBV5-1 and J usage is TRBJ2-3; 9 bases match TRBD1. CDR3 length: 14 residues. After removal of 8 bases from V and 3 bases from J, the junction contained 7 bases not matched to a gene. Germline-derived CDR1 and CDR2 are SGHRS and YFSETQ. The CDR3 DNA follows: TGCGCCAGTAACTACAGGGGGCAGACAGATACGCAGTATTTT. Translation: CASNYRGQTDTQYF.

The rearrangement links TRBV11-1 to TRBJ2-2, with D perhaps matching TRBD1 (5 bases). The V end lost 1 base, the J end lost 7 bases, and 13 bases lay between the germline ends. The CDR3 extends over 15 amino acids. Per germline, CDR1 SGHAT and CDR2 FQDESV (reference sequence). The CDR3 coding sequence is TGTGCCAGCAGCTTAGAGGCAGGGTTGAACGGGGAGCTGTTTTTT. It codes for CASSLEAGLNGELFF.

The chain couples TRBV7-2 to TRBJ1-1, with D perhaps TRBD1 (6 bases). The CDR3 spans 13 residues. V gave up 5 bases and J gave up 2 bases, with 9 bases separating them. The germline V gene encodes CDR1 SGHTA and CDR2 FQGNSA. CDR3 bases: TGTGCCAGCAGCACCGGGACAAACACTGAAGCTTTCTTT. Its translation is CASSTGTNTEAFF.

The chain joins TRBV3-1 (or the pseudogene TRBV3-2) to TRBJ2-7; D call uncertain. The V gene lost 4 bases and the J gene lost 3 bases, with 7 bases spanning the gap. The CDR3 totals 12 residues. Germline V gene data show CDR1 as LGHDT and CDR2 as YNNKEL (reference sequence). As DNA, the CDR3 is TGTGCCAGCAGCCGGGCAGGCTACGAGCAGTACTTC. Translation: CASSRAGYEQYF.

This chain connects TRBV28 to TRBJ2-5; D might be TRBD2 (5 bases). Germline-derived CDR1 and CDR2 are MDHEN and SYDVKM. V dropped 4 bases and J dropped 2 bases, with 14 bases sitting between them. CDR3 length: 15 amino acids. The CDR3 coding sequence is TGTGCCAGCAGTTCCCACGGAGGCGGGCAAGAGACCCAGTACTTC. Translation gives CASSSHGGGQETQYF.

This clone was seen a few times. The V gene is TRBV30, the J gene TRBJ1-5, with D perhaps matching TRBD1 (5 bases). The CDR3 is made up of 15 amino acids. With 0 bases removed from V and 5 bases from J, the gap between germline ends came to 14 bases. Per germline, CDR1 GTSNPN and CDR2 SVGIG (reference sequence). In DNA, the CDR3 is TGTGCCTGGAGTGTAGGGGCAGGAGCCTATCAGCCCCAGCATTTT. Translation gives CAWSVGAGAYQPQHF.

The DNA for the CDR3 is TGTGCCAGCAGCTTGGCCGGACAGGGGGTCTACGAGCAGTACTTC. Amino acids: CASSLAGQGVYEQYF. The chain carries TRBV7-2 and TRBJ2-7; TRBD1 matches 10 bases. Germline V gene lookup returns CDR1 SGHTA and CDR2 FQGNSA. The V and J ends lost 3 bases and 3 bases, in that order; junction bases with no gene match: 5. The CDR3 extends over 15 amino acids.

This clone was detected only a few times. J is TRBJ1-1 and V is TRBV29-1; tentatively, D is TRBD1 (6 bases). V shed 3 bases and J shed 1 base, with 9 bases lying between them. Germline lookup yields CDR1 SQVTM and CDR2 ANQGSEA. The CDR3 extends over 13 amino acids. This CDR3 is CSVDGQRNTEAFF. Written as DNA, the CDR3 is TGCAGCGTTGATGGACAGCGGAACACTGAAGCTTTCTTT.

The chain couples TRBV5-1 to TRBJ2-1, with 7 nucleotides matching TRBD2. Germline CDR1 reads SGHRS; CDR2 reads YFSETQ. This CDR3 has 15 amino acids. J gave up 5 bases and V 2 bases, and 7 bases lay outside the gene matches. The CDR3 is CASSFRAGRDNEQFF. CDR3 bases: TGCGCCAGCAGCTTTAGAGCGGGGAGGGACAATGAGCAGTTCTTC. Full variable domain (outside the CDR3, taken from reference TRBV5-1 and TRBJ2-1): KAGVTQTPRYLIKTRGQQVTLSCSPISGHRSVSWYQQTPGQGLQFLFEYFSETQRNKGNFPGRFSGRQFSNSRSEMNVSTLELGDSALYLCASSFRAGRDNEQFFGPGTRLTVL.